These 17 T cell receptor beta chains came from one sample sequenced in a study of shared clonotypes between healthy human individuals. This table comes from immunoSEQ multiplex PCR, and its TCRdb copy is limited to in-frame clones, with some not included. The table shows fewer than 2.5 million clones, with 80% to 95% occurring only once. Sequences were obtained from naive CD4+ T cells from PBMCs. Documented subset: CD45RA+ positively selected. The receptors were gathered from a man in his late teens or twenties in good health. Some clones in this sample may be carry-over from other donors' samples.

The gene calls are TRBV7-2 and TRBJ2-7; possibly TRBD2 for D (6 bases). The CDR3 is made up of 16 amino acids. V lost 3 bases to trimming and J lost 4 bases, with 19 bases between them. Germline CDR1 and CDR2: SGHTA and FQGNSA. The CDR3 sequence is CASSFGGTGKGYEQYF. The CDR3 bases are TGTGCCAGCAGCTTCGGAGGGACGGGCAAGGGGTACGAGCAGTACTTC.

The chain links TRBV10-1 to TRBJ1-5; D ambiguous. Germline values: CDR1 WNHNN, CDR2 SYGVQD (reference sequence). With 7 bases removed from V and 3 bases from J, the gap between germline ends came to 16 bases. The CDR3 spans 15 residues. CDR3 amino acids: CASKWVQKLNQPQHF. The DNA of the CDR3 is TGCGCCAGCAAGTGGGTCCAGAAACTCAATCAGCCCCAGCATTTT.

The CDR3 sequence: CAIRSLTNEQYF. The CDR3 DNA is TGTGCCATCAGATCCTTGACCAACGAGCAGTACTTC. This chain uses TRBV10-3 with TRBJ2-5; D gene uncertain. The J call is in doubt because the DNA end fits TRBJ2-7 better. The length of the CDR3 is 12 residues. In germline, CDR1 is ENHRY, CDR2 SYGVKD.

The CDR3 loop is CASSVAGTGGEEQYF. In nucleotides, the CDR3 is TGTGCCAGCAGCGTAGCAGGGACAGGGGGAGAAGAGCAGTACTTC. This chain uses TRBV9 with TRBJ2-7; 11 positions match TRBD1. CDR3 length: 15 residues. The V gene end was trimmed by 0 bases and the J gene end by 7 bases; junction bases not matched to a gene: 6. Germline CDR1 is SGDLS and CDR2 is YYNGEE. The variable domain in full, completed from reference TRBV9 and TRBJ2-7, reads DSGVTQTPKHLITATGQRVTLRCSPRSGDLSVYWYQQSLDQGLQFLIQYYNGEERAKGNILERFSAQQFPDLHSELNLSSLELGDSALYFCASSVAGTGGEEQYFGPGTRLTVT.

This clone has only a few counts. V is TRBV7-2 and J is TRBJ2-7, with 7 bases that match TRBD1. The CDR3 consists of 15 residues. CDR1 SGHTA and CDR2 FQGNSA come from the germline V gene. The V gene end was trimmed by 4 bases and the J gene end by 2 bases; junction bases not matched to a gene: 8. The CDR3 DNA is TGTGCCAGCAGCTCGACGACGACAGGGACCTACGAGCAGTACTTC. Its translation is CASSSTTTGTYEQYF.

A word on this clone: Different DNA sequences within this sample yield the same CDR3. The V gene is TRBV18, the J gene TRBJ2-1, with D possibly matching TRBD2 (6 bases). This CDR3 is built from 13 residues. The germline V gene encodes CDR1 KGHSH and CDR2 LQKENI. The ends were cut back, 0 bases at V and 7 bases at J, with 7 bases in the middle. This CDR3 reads CASSPPGGNEQFF. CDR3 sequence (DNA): TGTGCCAGCTCACCACCGGGGGGAAATGAGCAGTTCTTC.

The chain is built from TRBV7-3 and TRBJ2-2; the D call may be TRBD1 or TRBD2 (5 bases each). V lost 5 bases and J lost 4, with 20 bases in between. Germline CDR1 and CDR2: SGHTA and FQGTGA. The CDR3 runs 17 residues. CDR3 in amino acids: CASSPNPGDLGTGELFF. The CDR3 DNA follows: TGTGCCAGCAGCCCCAACCCTGGGGACCTGGGCACCGGGGAGCTGTTTTTT.

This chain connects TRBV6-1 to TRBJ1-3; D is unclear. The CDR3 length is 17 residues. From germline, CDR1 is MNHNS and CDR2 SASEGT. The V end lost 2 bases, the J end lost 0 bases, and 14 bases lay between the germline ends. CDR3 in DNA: TGTGCCAGCAGTGAACTTCCCGGACCGCGCTCTGGAAACACCATATATTTT. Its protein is CASSELPGPRSGNTIYF.

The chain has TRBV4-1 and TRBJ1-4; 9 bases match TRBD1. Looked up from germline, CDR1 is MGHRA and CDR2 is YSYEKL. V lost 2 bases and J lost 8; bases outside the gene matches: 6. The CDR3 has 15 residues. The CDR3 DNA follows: TGCGCCAGCAGCCAACCGACAGGGGGTCGAGAAAAACTGTTTTTT. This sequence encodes CASSQPTGGREKLFF.

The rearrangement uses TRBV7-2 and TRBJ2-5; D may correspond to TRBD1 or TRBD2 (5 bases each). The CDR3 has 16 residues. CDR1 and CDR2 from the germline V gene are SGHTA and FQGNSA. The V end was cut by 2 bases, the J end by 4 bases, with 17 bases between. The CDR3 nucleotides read TGTGCCAGCAGCTTAAACCGTGGAGAGGGGCGAGAGACCCAGTACTTC. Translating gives CASSLNRGEGRETQYF.

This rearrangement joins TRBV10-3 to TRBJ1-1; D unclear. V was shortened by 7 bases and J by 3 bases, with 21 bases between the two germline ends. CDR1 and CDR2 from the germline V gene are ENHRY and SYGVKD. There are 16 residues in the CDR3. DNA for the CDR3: TGTGCCATCACCACGACTGGGCCCCGGTCGTACACTGAAGCTTTCTTT. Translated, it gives CAITTTGPRSYTEAFF.

The CDR3 loop reads CASSRTSGRGETQYF. CDR3 nucleotides: TGTGCCAGCAGCCGGACTAGCGGGAGGGGAGAGACCCAGTACTTC. This chain uses TRBV5-4 with TRBJ2-5, with 15 nucleotides matching TRBD2. CDR1 and CDR2 (germline): SGHNT, YYREEE (reference sequence). The CDR3 is 15 amino acids. The junction had 2 bases not matched to a gene; V was cut back by 4 bases and J by 4 bases.

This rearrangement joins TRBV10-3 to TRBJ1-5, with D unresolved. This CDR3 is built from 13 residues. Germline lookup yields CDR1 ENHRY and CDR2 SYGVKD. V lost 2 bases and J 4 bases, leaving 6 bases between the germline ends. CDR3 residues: CAISEIGNQPQHF. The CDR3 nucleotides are TGTGCCATCAGTGAGATTGGGAATCAGCCCCAGCATTTT.

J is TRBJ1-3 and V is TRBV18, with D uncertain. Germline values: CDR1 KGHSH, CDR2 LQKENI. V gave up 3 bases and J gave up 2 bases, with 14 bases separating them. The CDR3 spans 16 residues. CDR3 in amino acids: CASSPLNTGTGNTIYF. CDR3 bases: TGTGCCAGCTCACCGCTTAACACTGGAACTGGAAACACCATATATTTT.

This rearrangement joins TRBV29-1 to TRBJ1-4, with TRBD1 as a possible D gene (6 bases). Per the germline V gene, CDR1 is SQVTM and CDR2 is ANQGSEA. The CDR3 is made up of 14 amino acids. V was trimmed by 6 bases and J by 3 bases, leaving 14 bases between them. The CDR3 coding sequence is TGCAGCGTGGGAAACAGGGTGGCTAATGAAAAACTGTTTTTT. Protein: CSVGNRVANEKLFF.

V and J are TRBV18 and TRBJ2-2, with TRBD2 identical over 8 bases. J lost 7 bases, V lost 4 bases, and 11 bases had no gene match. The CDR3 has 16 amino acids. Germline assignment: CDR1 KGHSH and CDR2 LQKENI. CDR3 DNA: TGTGCCAGCTCACAAGGACTAGCCGGCGTAGGCGGGGAGCTGTTTTTT. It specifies CASSQGLAGVGGELFF.

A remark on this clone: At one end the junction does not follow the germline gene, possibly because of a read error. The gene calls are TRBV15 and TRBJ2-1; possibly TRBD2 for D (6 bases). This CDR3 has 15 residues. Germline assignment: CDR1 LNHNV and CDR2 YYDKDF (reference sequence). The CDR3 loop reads CATSRGGVSDNEQFF. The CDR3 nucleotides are TGTGCCACCAGCAGAGGGGGGGTCTCCGACAATGAGCAGTTCTTC.